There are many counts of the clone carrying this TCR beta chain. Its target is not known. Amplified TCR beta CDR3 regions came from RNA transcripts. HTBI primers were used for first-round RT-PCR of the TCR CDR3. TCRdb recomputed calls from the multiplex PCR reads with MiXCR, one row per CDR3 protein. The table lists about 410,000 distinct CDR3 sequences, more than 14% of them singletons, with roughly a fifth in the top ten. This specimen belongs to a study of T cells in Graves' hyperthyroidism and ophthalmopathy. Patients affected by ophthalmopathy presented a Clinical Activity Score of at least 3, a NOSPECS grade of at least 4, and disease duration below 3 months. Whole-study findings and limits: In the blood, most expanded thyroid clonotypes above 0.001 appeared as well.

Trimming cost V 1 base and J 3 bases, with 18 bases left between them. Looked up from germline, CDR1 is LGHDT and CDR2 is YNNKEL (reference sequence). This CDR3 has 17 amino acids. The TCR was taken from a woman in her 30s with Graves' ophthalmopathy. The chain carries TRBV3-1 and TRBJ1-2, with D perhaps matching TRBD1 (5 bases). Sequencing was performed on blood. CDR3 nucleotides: TGTGCCAGCAGCCAAGGGTCCCCCGGGACGGGACACTATGGCTACACCTTC. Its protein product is CASSQGSPGTGHYGYTF. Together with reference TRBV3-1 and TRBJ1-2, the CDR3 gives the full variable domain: DTAVSQTPKYLVTQMGNDKSIKCEQNLGHDTMYWYKQDSKKFLKIMFSYNNKELIINETVPNRFSPKSPDKAHLNLHINSLELGDSAVYFCASSQGSPGTGHYGYTFGSGTRLTVV.